These 11 T cell receptor beta chains were sequenced from one sample in a study of blood T cell repertoires in COVID-19. Method: immunoSEQ multiplex PCR; TCRdb's copy keeps in-frame clones and lacks some. The sample has a few hundred thousand clones, around 89% seen once; the top ten hold more than 0.8%. Sequencing was performed on PBMCs or T cells enriched from blood (not recorded which). Receptors were obtained from a man younger than 35 who had recovered from COVID-19.

This rearrangement joins TRBV24-1 to TRBJ1-2, with D perhaps TRBD1 (6 bases). Germline values: CDR1 KGHDR, CDR2 SFDVKD. This CDR3 has 14 amino acids. Trimming took 6 bases from V and 0 from J, leaving 10 bases between them. The CDR3 region is CATSRPGANYGYTF. DNA of the CDR3: TGTGCCACCAGTAGGCCAGGGGCTAACTATGGCTACACCTTC.

This rearrangement joins TRBV30 to TRBJ2-3; the D is unclear. This CDR3 comprises 13 residues. V was trimmed by 8 bases and J by 6 bases, leaving 18 bases between them. In germline, CDR1 is GTSNPN, CDR2 SVGIG (reference sequence). The DNA of the CDR3 is TGTGCCCAAAGTCGTGAATACCGGGATACGCAGTATTTT. Translation: CAQSREYRDTQYF.

The rearrangement joins TRBV20-1 to TRBJ2-1; 7 nucleotides agree with TRBD2. Per germline, CDR1 DFQATT and CDR2 SNEGSKA (reference sequence). This CDR3 is 13 amino acids long. J gave up 10 bases and V 3 bases, and 9 bases lay outside the gene matches. The CDR3: CSASSGTTGEQFF. As DNA, the CDR3 is TGCAGTGCTAGTTCCGGGACTACAGGAGAGCAGTTCTTC.

The genes are TRBV19 and TRBJ2-7, with 7 positions matching TRBD1. This CDR3 spans 13 amino acids. J lost 5 bases, V lost 10 bases, and 11 bases had no gene match. Germline lookup yields CDR1 LNHDA and CDR2 SQIVND (reference sequence). CDR3 in amino acids: CATSLTGRHEQYF. CDR3 coding DNA: TGTGCCACATCCCTGACAGGGCGACACGAGCAGTACTTC.

This chain connects TRBV4-3 to TRBJ2-2; 15 bases match TRBD2. The ends lost 1 base at V and 4 bases at J; junction bases unmatched: 7. There are 19 residues in the CDR3. Germline assignment: CDR1 LGHNA and CDR2 YSLEER. CDR3 residues: CASSQAPGLAGGTTGELFF. The CDR3 DNA sequence: TGCGCCAGCAGCCAAGCACCGGGACTAGCGGGAGGCACCACCGGGGAGCTGTTTTTT.

This clone was recorded only once. The rearrangement joins TRBV20-1 to TRBJ2-1; TRBD2 agrees at 8 bases. The CDR3 totals 14 residues. V lost 3 bases to trimming and J lost 0 bases; unmatched junction nucleotides: 1. In germline, CDR1 is DFQATT, CDR2 SNEGSKA (reference sequence). Written as DNA, the CDR3 is TGCAGTGCTAGTAGCGGGGTCTCCTACAATGAGCAGTTCTTC. Its protein product is CSASSGVSYNEQFF.

There are a few counts of this clone. The chain has TRBV7-2 and TRBJ1-1, with D tentatively TRBD1 (5 bases). Germline V gives CDR1 SGHTA, CDR2 FQGNSA. With 3 bases removed from V and 7 bases from J, the gap between germline ends came to 12 bases. The CDR3 covers 13 residues. The CDR3 protein is CASSFTIGDEAFF. CDR3 sequence (DNA): TGTGCCAGCAGCTTTACAATAGGGGATGAAGCTTTCTTT. The full variable domain, rest sourced from reference TRBV7-2 and TRBJ1-1, is GAGVSQSPSNKVTEKGKDVELRCDPISGHTALYWYRQSLGQGLEFLIYFQGNSAPDKSGLPSDRFSAERTGGSVSTLTIQRTQQEDSAVYLCASSFTIGDEAFFGQGTRLTVV.

The gene calls are TRBV29-1 and TRBJ1-1; 7 positions agree with TRBD1. Germline assignment: CDR1 SQVTM and CDR2 ANQGSEA. V trimming: 7 bases; J trimming: 4 bases; junction bases outside the gene matches: 3. There are 11 residues in the CDR3. The CDR3 coding sequence is TGCAGCGCCCGGGACAGCACTGAAGCTTTCTTT. This codes for CSARDSTEAFF. The entire variable domain, with the rest obtained from reference TRBV29-1 and TRBJ1-1, is as follows: SAVISQKPSRDICQRGTSLTIQCQVDSQVTMMFWYRQQPGQSLTLIATANQGSEATYESGFVIDKFPISRPNLTFSTLTVSNMSPEDSSIYLCSARDSTEAFFGQGTRLTVV.

V is TRBV9 and J is TRBJ2-1; D not certain. Germline V gives CDR1 SGDLS, CDR2 YYNGEE. This CDR3 comprises 13 residues. The V end was cut by 3 bases, the J end by 4 bases, with 8 bases between. The CDR3 DNA follows: TGTGCCAGCAGCGAAACAGCATACAATGAGCAGTTCTTC. Translated, it gives CASSETAYNEQFF.

The chain recombines TRBV11-1 with TRBJ2-1; no firm D call. Germline lookup yields CDR1 SGHAT and CDR2 FQDESV (reference sequence). Between the trimmed V and J ends, which lost 5 bases and 7 bases, there was a span of 12 bases. This CDR3 is built from 13 residues. CDR3: CASSQAVWNEQFF. CDR3 bases: TGTGCCAGCAGCCAGGCAGTTTGGAATGAGCAGTTCTTC. Filled out from reference TRBV11-1 and TRBJ2-1, the complete variable domain reads EAEVAQSPRYKITEKSQAVAFWCDPISGHATLYWYRQILGQGPELLVQFQDESVVDDSQLPKDRFSAERLKGVDSTLKIQPAELGDSAMYLCASSQAVWNEQFFGPGTRLTVL.

The V gene is TRBV6-1, the J gene TRBJ2-7; no clear D. Germline lookup yields CDR1 MNHNS and CDR2 SASEGT. V lost 1 base and J 4 bases, leaving 8 bases between the germline ends. The CDR3 loop spans 13 amino acids. CDR3 region: CASSEVPTYEQYF. The DNA for the CDR3 is TGTGCCAGCAGTGAAGTCCCTACGTACGAGCAGTACTTC.